The 17 T cell receptor beta chains in this list originate from one sample, sequenced in a study of T-cell memory formation after mild COVID-19. One entry per CDR3 protein, called by TCRdb with MiXCR from the 5' RACE reads. The table includes 350,000 to 500,000 distinct CDR3 sequences, 23% detected once. Sequencing was performed on PBMCs or a T cell subset sorted from them (not recorded which). These receptors all stem from an adult woman who had mild COVID-19 (a few samples of this study predate the infection). Cell type and time point are not known.

This clonotype was recorded at least ten times. The chain combines TRBV6-5 with TRBJ2-1; D not certain. The V end was cut by 4 bases, the J end by 5 bases, with 6 bases between. Per the germline V gene, CDR1 is MNHEY and CDR2 is SVGAGI. The CDR3 is 12 amino acids. In DNA, the CDR3 is TGTGCCAGCAGTTTCCGGGACAATGAGCAGTTCTTC. It is translated as CASSFRDNEQFF.

This clonotype was counted only a few times. The CDR3 coding sequence is TGTGCCAGCTCACGAACAGGGGTGGGCACTGAAGCTTTCTTT. It specifies CASSRTGVGTEAFF. V gene TRBV18 combines with J gene TRBJ1-1; TRBD1 matches 7 bases. Germline V CDR1 and CDR2: KGHSH, LQKENI. With 4 bases clipped from V and 4 bases from J, the junction kept 6 bases outside the gene matches. The CDR3 spans 14 residues.

Only a few counts were recorded for this clonotype. Here the CDR3 DNA reads TGTGCCAGCAGTACACCAGGACAGTCGAACACTGAAGCTTTCTTT. Its protein is CASSTPGQSNTEAFF. The chain couples TRBV2 to TRBJ1-1, with D perhaps matching TRBD1 (6 bases). The CDR3 extends over 15 amino acids. Germline V CDR1 and CDR2: SNHLY, FYNNEI. V was clipped by 5 bases and J by 1 base, with 14 bases between them.

The rearrangement joins TRBV29-1 to TRBJ2-1; 8 bases map to TRBD2. V trimming: 4 bases; J trimming: 0 bases; junction bases outside the gene matches: 14. Germline V lookup: CDR1 SQVTM, CDR2 ANQGSEA. The CDR3 totals 18 residues. The CDR3 spells CSVGQREKGTSSYNEQFF. In DNA form, the CDR3 reads TGCAGCGTTGGGCAAAGGGAGAAAGGGACTAGCTCCTACAATGAGCAGTTCTTC.

The rearrangement joins TRBV15 to TRBJ2-3; D is ambiguous. The CDR3 extends over 15 amino acids. CDR1 and CDR2 from the germline V gene are LNHNV and YYDKDF (reference sequence). The V end lost 1 base, the J end lost 4 bases, and 12 bases lay between the germline ends. Here the CDR3 reads CATSRAHGSPDTQYF. CDR3 DNA: TGTGCCACCAGCAGAGCGCACGGGTCCCCAGATACGCAGTATTTT.

The chain links TRBV12-5 to TRBJ2-6; unclear D gene. The CDR3 loop spans 11 amino acids. CDR1 is LGHNT, CDR2 FRNRAP, per germline. The V end was cut by 3 bases, the J end by 10 bases, with 4 bases between. The CDR3 region has the DNA TGTGCTAGTGGTTTTAGGAACGTCCTGACTTTC. Protein: CASGFRNVLTF.

This clonotype was detected a few times. The chain has TRBV12-3 or TRBV12-4 and TRBJ2-7; D gene unclear. This CDR3 region has 15 residues. V was pared by 6 bases and J by 2 bases, with 17 bases between. CDR3 residues: CASRSTWQVPYEQYF. DNA of the CDR3: TGTGCCAGCAGGTCAACCTGGCAAGTGCCCTACGAGCAGTACTTC.

The gene calls are TRBV29-1 and TRBJ2-3, with a tentative D call TRBD1 (5 bases). The CDR3 consists of 11 residues. V gave up 6 bases and J gave up 7 bases, with 11 bases separating them. Germline V gene data show CDR1 as SQVTM and CDR2 as ANQGSEA. CDR3 sequence reads: CSVRQRNTQYF. In DNA, the CDR3 is TGCAGCGTCCGACAGAGAAATACGCAGTATTTT.

This clonotype has at least ten counts. This chain links TRBV7-3 with TRBJ2-1; TRBD1 might be the D (5 bases). This CDR3 is 13 amino acids long. CDR1 and CDR2 from the germline V gene are SGHTA and FQGTGA. V was shortened by 3 bases and J by 6 bases, with 9 bases between the two germline ends. CDR3 protein: CASSFDRRNEQFF. CDR3 nucleotide sequence: TGTGCCAGCAGCTTCGACAGACGCAATGAGCAGTTCTTC.

The chain uses TRBV29-1 and TRBJ2-1; TRBD2 is a possible D gene (6 bases). Between the trimmed V and J ends, which lost 5 bases and 2 bases, there was a span of 16 bases. CDR1 SQVTM and CDR2 ANQGSEA come from the germline V gene. The length of the CDR3 is 15 residues. The CDR3 here is CSVFGTLFAYNEQFF. The CDR3 DNA reads as TGCAGCGTTTTCGGGACTCTATTTGCCTACAATGAGCAGTTCTTC.

This clonotype has more than one count but fewer than ten. This sequence joins TRBV6-2 or TRBV6-3 and TRBJ2-3; D is perhaps TRBD1 (6 bases). The CDR3 totals 16 residues. Trimming cost V 5 bases and J 0 bases, with 15 bases left between them. From germline, CDR1 is MNHEY and CDR2 SVGEGT. CDR3 amino acids: CASSARGQASTDTQYF. The DNA for the CDR3 is TGTGCCAGCAGTGCCAGGGGACAAGCTAGCACAGATACGCAGTATTTT.

The rearrangement uses TRBV7-6 and TRBJ2-5; perhaps TRBD2 as D (5 bases). Germline V gene lookup returns CDR1 SGHVS and CDR2 FNYEAQ. Trimming stripped 3 bases from V and 5 bases from J, with 16 bases between. The CDR3 is 15 amino acids. The CDR3 coding sequence is TGTGCCAGCAGCTTCGGGGAACAACCCCCGGAGACCCAGTACTTC. Its translation is CASSFGEQPPETQYF. Filled out from reference TRBV7-6 and TRBJ2-5, the complete variable domain reads GAGVSQSPRYKVTKRGQDVALRCDPISGHVSLYWYRQALGQGPEFLTYFNYEAQQDKSGLPNDRFSAERPEGSISTLTIQRTEQRDSAMYRCASSFGEQPPETQYFGPGTRLLVL.

This clonotype was counted a few times. The chain uses TRBV5-1 and TRBJ1-4, with D hard to call. Germline CDR1 SGHRS, CDR2 YFSETQ. Trimming cost V 0 bases and J 8 bases, with 14 bases left between them. The CDR3 extends over 15 amino acids. The CDR3, as DNA: TGCGCCAGCAGCTTGGGCACGGGGTCCGGCGAAAAACTGTTTTTT. Protein: CASSLGTGSGEKLFF.

This clonotype was seen more than once but under ten times. The chain uses TRBV6-6 and TRBJ2-2, with 8 positions matching TRBD2. The germline V gene has CDR1 MNHNY and CDR2 SVGAGI (reference sequence). With V trimmed by 5 bases and J by 5 bases, 7 bases remained unmatched. There are 15 residues in the CDR3. CDR3 bases: TGTGCCAGCAGTAGTAAGCGGGGGCAGACCGGGGAGCTGTTTTTT. Translation gives CASSSKRGQTGELFF.

This clonotype was detected a few times. V is TRBV24-1 and J is TRBJ2-1, with D perhaps TRBD1 or TRBD2 (6 bases each). Germline V gives CDR1 KGHDR, CDR2 SFDVKD. V was shortened by 7 bases and J by 4 bases, with 10 bases between the two germline ends. The CDR3 loop spans 13 amino acids. CDR3 in DNA: TGTGCCACCAGACAGGGAGGTTACAATGAGCAGTTCTTC. This sequence encodes CATRQGGYNEQFF.

This chain uses TRBV12-3 or TRBV12-4 with TRBJ2-7; TRBD2 agrees at 14 bases. The CDR3 has 15 residues. The ends lost 6 bases at V and 0 bases at J; junction bases unmatched: 1. The CDR3, as DNA: TGTGCCAGCAGGGGGACTAGCGGGAGCTCCTACGAGCAGTACTTC. Translating it yields CASRGTSGSSYEQYF.

V and J are TRBV20-1 and TRBJ2-7; 11 bases align to TRBD2. CDR1 and CDR2 from the germline V gene are DFQATT and SNEGSKA (reference sequence). The length of the CDR3 is 15 residues. V dropped 8 bases and J dropped 7; count of bases not matched to a gene: 16. Here the CDR3 DNA reads TGCAGTACCCCAGCCCCCCTAGCGGGGGGAGAGGAGCAGTACTTC. This encodes CSTPAPLAGGEEQYF.